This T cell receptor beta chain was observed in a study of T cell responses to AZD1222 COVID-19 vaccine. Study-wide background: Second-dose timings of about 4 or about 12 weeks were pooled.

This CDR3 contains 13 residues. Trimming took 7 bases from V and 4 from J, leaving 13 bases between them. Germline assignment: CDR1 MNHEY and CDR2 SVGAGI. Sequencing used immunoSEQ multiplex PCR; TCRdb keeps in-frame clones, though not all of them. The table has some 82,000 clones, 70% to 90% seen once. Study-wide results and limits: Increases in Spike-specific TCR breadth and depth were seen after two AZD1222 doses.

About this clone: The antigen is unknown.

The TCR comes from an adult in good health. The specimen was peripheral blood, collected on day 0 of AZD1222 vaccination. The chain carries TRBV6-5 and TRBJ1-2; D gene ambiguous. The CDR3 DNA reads TGTGCCAGCACCCAAGGAATCAGCTATGGCTACACCTTC. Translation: CASTQGISYGYTF.